This TCR beta chain was recorded in a study of CD8+CD57+ T cells in acquired aplastic anemia. The sequenced patients had an expansion of CD8+CD57+ cells seen by flow cytometry. Blood was sampled before the patients had received any therapy. Study-level results: Overlap between patients and controls comprised roughly 28 CD8+ CDR3 sequences.

Profiling that covered TCR beta VDJ and CDR3 relied on genomic DNA as its template. TCRdb ran MiXCR on the reads and lists one entry per CDR3 protein. This table has approximately 100,000 distinct CDR3 sequences, about 63% appearing once. In the case of this clonotype: What it binds is not known.

This receptor was identified in a human donor with aplastic anemia. Material for sequencing was sorted CD4+, CD8+, or CD8+CD57+ T cells (not recorded which) from PBMCs.

The CDR3 region has the DNA TGTGCCAGCAGCTTAAACGGGGGGCCGGACGAGCAGTACTTC. Its protein is CASSLNGGPDEQYF. The V and J genes are TRBV7-2 and TRBJ2-7; perhaps TRBD2 as D (7 bases). The CDR3 covers 14 residues. Per the germline V gene, CDR1 is SGHTA and CDR2 is FQGNSA. The V end lost 2 bases, the J end lost 5 bases, and 13 bases lay between the germline ends.